The T cell receptor beta chain under discussion was sequenced for a study of shared clonotypes between healthy human individuals. Losses at the gene ends were 3 bases for V and 3 bases for J; bases not matched to a gene: 9. Germline lookup yields CDR1 MGHDK and CDR2 SYGVNS. The CDR3 is made up of 17 amino acids. The data were produced by immunoSEQ multiplex PCR, yet TCRdb's version contains in-frame clones alone and is incomplete. The top ten clones hold roughly 1.2% of a sample with over a million clones, roughly 97% of them seen once. The sequence came from a man aged 25 to 40 in good health. Sequenced material: naive CD4+ T cells sorted from blood. Documented subset: CD45RA+ positively selected. The chain employs TRBV25-1 and TRBJ1-5; 9 bases map to TRBD1. The CDR3 reads CASSDTGTGSSNQPQHF. In nucleotides, the CDR3 is TGTGCCAGCAGTGATACCGGGACAGGGTCATCCAATCAGCCCCAGCATTTT.